One and the same sample provided the 23 T cell receptor beta chains below, sequenced in a study of cytomegalovirus exposure and HLA in healthy donors. Both 60 Vbeta primers and 13 Jbeta primers went into the PCR. Only in-frame clones appear in the TCRdb table, and some are missing; sequencing was by immunoSEQ multiplex PCR. Its listing shows some 110,000 clones. The sequencing sample was made of PBMCs. The receptors originated from a man aged 18 to 30 in good health and CMV-seronegative.

V and J are TRBV5-1 and TRBJ1-1; 7 nucleotides match TRBD1. Germline V gene lookup returns CDR1 SGHRS and CDR2 YFSETQ. This CDR3 comprises 11 residues. Unmatched junction bases numbered 4, after V lost 4 bases and J lost 10 bases. The CDR3 nucleotides read TGCGCCAGCAGCGAGGACAGGCGAGCTTTCTTT. Amino acid sequence: CASSEDRRAFF.

The chain has TRBV29-1 and TRBJ2-2, with no clear D. The CDR3 sequence is 11 residues long. V gave up 4 bases and J gave up 6 bases, with 6 bases separating them. Germline-derived CDR1 and CDR2 are SQVTM and ANQGSEA. The CDR3 DNA is TGCAGCGTTGTTACTCCCGGGGAGCTGTTTTTT. Protein: CSVVTPGELFF.

The chain is built from TRBV6-5 and TRBJ2-7; possible D gene TRBD2, 5 bases. Germline CDR1 reads MNHEY; CDR2 reads SVGAGI. This CDR3 has 14 residues. Trimming pared 6 bases from V and 4 bases from J, leaving 16 bases between. CDR3 protein: CASSQRAGWYEQYF. For the CDR3, the DNA is TGTGCCAGCAGCCAAAGGGCGGGCTGGTACGAGCAGTACTTC.

The chain combines TRBV6-5 with TRBJ2-1; D is undetermined. V shed 0 bases and J shed 0 bases, with 9 bases lying between them. This CDR3 is 16 amino acids long. Germline assignment: CDR1 MNHEY and CDR2 SVGAGI. The CDR3 nucleotides read TGTGCCAGCAGTTACTCGGGCTTAAGCTCCTACAATGAGCAGTTCTTC. It is translated as CASSYSGLSSYNEQFF.

The chain combines TRBV23-1 with TRBJ1-5; D is unresolved. TRBV23-1 is noted as an ORF with a role that remains uncertain. V lost 0 bases, J lost 0 bases, and 12 bases lay in between. The CDR3 spans 17 residues. CDR3 in amino acids: CASSQSNQNYSNQPQHF. The CDR3 DNA is TGCGCCAGCAGTCAATCGAACCAGAATTATAGCAATCAGCCCCAGCATTTT.

The V and J genes are TRBV27 and TRBJ2-6; TRBD1 is a possible D gene (6 bases). Trimming took 3 bases from V and 0 from J, leaving 12 bases between them. The CDR3 extends over 17 amino acids. The germline V gene encodes CDR1 MNHEY and CDR2 SMNVEV (reference sequence). The CDR3 DNA sequence: TGTGCCAGCAGTTTCCAACACAGGGTCTCTGGGGCCAACGTCCTGACTTTC. It translates to CASSFQHRVSGANVLTF.

This chain connects TRBV28 to TRBJ1-6, with a weak D call TRBD1 (6 bases). With 6 bases removed from V and 0 bases from J, the gap between germline ends came to 9 bases. This CDR3 is built from 15 residues. From germline, CDR1 is MDHEN and CDR2 SYDVKM. The CDR3 DNA follows: TGTGCCAGCAGCCCAGGGGCCTCCTATAATTCACCCCTCCACTTT. Translation gives CASSPGASYNSPLHF.

J is TRBJ2-1 and V is TRBV7-9, with 7 positions matching TRBD1. Germline V gene sequence: CDR1 SEHNR, CDR2 FQNEAQ (reference sequence). Trimming removed 0 bases from V and 2 bases from J; junction bases left unmatched: 4. The CDR3 covers 16 residues. The CDR3 sequence is CASSLADRAPYNEQFF. CDR3 nucleotide sequence: TGTGCCAGCAGCTTAGCCGACAGGGCCCCCTACAATGAGCAGTTCTTC.

The chain carries TRBV4-2 and TRBJ2-1; D is perhaps TRBD2 (6 bases). V lost 5 bases, J lost 3 bases, and 17 bases lay in between. The germline CDR1 and CDR2 sequences are LGHNA and YNFKEQ. CDR3 size: 16 residues. The chain's CDR3 is CASSTHDTSLYNEQFF. In DNA, the CDR3 is TGTGCCAGCAGCACCCACGATACTAGCCTCTACAATGAGCAGTTCTTC.

This chain links TRBV5-4 with TRBJ1-1, with D perhaps matching TRBD1 (5 bases). Looked up from germline, CDR1 is SGHNT and CDR2 is YYREEE (reference sequence). The CDR3 totals 13 residues. The V end was cut by 7 bases, the J end by 2 bases, with 12 bases between. CDR3 nucleotide sequence: TGTGCCAGCGGGGTAGACAGAAACACTGAAGCTTTCTTT. Its translation is CASGVDRNTEAFF.

The chain is built from TRBV4-1 and TRBJ2-1, with 11 nucleotides matching TRBD2. This CDR3 is built from 16 residues. The germline CDR1 and CDR2 sequences are MGHRA and YSYEKL. The junction had 5 bases not matched to a gene; V was cut back by 4 bases and J by 3 bases. The CDR3 nucleotides read TGCGCCAGCAGCCCCGTAGCGGGGGGGATCTACAATGAGCAGTTCTTC. Its translation is CASSPVAGGIYNEQFF.

The chain recombines TRBV6-1 with TRBJ2-3; D uncertain. Germline loops: CDR1 MNHNS, CDR2 SASEGT. V shed 9 bases and J shed 6 bases, with 13 bases lying between them. The CDR3 runs to 12 residues. This chain's CDR3 is CASISPADTQYF. The CDR3 DNA sequence: TGTGCCAGTATTTCTCCCGCGGATACGCAGTATTTT.

V gene TRBV27 combines with J gene TRBJ1-1; D gene ambiguous. V lost 2 bases and J lost 3, with 7 bases in between. Germline CDR1 is MNHEY and CDR2 is SMNVEV (reference sequence). The CDR3 sequence is 13 residues long. CDR3 sequence reads: CASSLTGYTEAFF. CDR3 sequence (DNA): TGTGCCAGCAGTTTAACGGGGTACACTGAAGCTTTCTTT.

The V call is TRBV5-1, the J call TRBJ1-3, with a weak D call TRBD1 (6 bases). CDR3 length equals 17 residues. Trimming removed 4 bases from V and 0 bases from J, with 17 bases in between. The germline V gene has CDR1 SGHRS and CDR2 YFSETQ. CDR3 in DNA: TGCGCCAGCAGCCTAGGGATACAGGGTTTCTCTGGAAACACCATATATTTT. Its protein product is CASSLGIQGFSGNTIYF.

The J gene is TRBJ2-6, the V gene TRBV6-1; D is perhaps TRBD2 (6 bases). The germline gives CDR1 MNHNS, CDR2 SASEGT. The V and J ends lost 5 bases and 2 bases respectively, with 10 bases between them. The CDR3 covers 15 residues. The CDR3 DNA follows: TGTGCCAGCAGTTCCGGGGGTACTGGGGCCAACGTCCTGACTTTC. Encoded protein: CASSSGGTGANVLTF.

The chain joins TRBV5-1 to TRBJ2-7; TRBD2 aligns across 14 bases. CDR1 and CDR2 from the germline V gene are SGHRS and YFSETQ. V lost 5 bases and J lost 6; bases outside the gene matches: 4. The CDR3 length is 14 residues. The CDR3 region is CASSGTSGSFEQYF. In DNA, the CDR3 is TGCGCCAGCAGTGGGACTAGCGGGAGTTTCGAGCAGTACTTC.

The chain is built from TRBV28 and TRBJ1-5; D is unclear. Germline V CDR1 and CDR2: MDHEN, SYDVKM. V was pared by 3 bases and J by 6 bases, with 3 bases between. The CDR3 sequence is 11 residues long. CDR3 nucleotides: TGTGCCAGCAGTTTCGGTCAGCCCCAGCATTTT. Its protein product is CASSFGQPQHF.

The chain employs TRBV11-2 and TRBJ1-1, with D possibly matching TRBD1 (5 bases). The germline V and J ends were trimmed by 6 bases and 1 base, with 18 bases remaining between them. CDR3 length: 16 residues. Germline loops: CDR1 SGHAT, CDR2 FQNNGV. The CDR3 here is CASSRPQGGWNTEAFF. CDR3 nucleotide sequence: TGTGCCAGCAGTCGACCTCAGGGCGGATGGAACACTGAAGCTTTCTTT.

This chain joins TRBV2 and TRBJ2-3; D remains ambiguous. Per the germline V gene, CDR1 is SNHLY and CDR2 is FYNNEI. The CDR3 loop spans 15 amino acids. V was cut by 7 bases and J by 8 bases, with 22 bases left in between. The CDR3 reads CASTPPGDPSLTQYF. Here the CDR3 DNA reads TGTGCCAGCACGCCTCCAGGTGATCCTTCCCTTACGCAGTATTTT.

Comment on this clone: The junction does not match germline at one end; this may be a read error. V usage is TRBV29-1 and J usage is TRBJ2-1; 11 bases line up with TRBD2. This CDR3 is built from 14 residues. Germline V gene sequence: CDR1 SQVTM, CDR2 ANQGSEA. This CDR3 is CSVEGVLAGDEKFF. In nucleotides, the CDR3 is TGCAGCGTTGAAGGGGTACTAGCGGGGGATGAGAAGTTCTTC.

This chain joins TRBV5-1 and TRBJ2-2; 7 bases agree with TRBD1. Germline loops: CDR1 SGHRS, CDR2 YFSETQ. The CDR3 is 13 residues long. The V gene end was trimmed by 6 bases and the J gene end by 6 bases; junction bases not matched to a gene: 5. In DNA form, the CDR3 reads TGCGCCAGCACTTTGACAGGGTCCGGGGAGCTGTTTTTT. It is translated as CASTLTGSGELFF.

The chain carries TRBV27 and TRBJ2-7; 9 bases are a match to TRBD1. J was trimmed by 3 bases and V by 2 bases; bases with no gene match: 5. Germline V gene lookup returns CDR1 MNHEY and CDR2 SMNVEV (reference sequence). The CDR3 is made up of 15 amino acids. CDR3 residues: CASSLTGTGFYEQYF. The CDR3 DNA reads TGTGCCAGCAGTTTAACAGGGACAGGGTTCTACGAGCAGTACTTC.

The chain uses TRBV5-1 and TRBJ1-1; D unclear. Germline assignment: CDR1 SGHRS and CDR2 YFSETQ. This CDR3 is 14 amino acids long. Trimming removed 4 bases from V and 3 bases from J, with 13 bases in between. CDR3 in DNA: TGCGCCAGCAGCCAAAGAAGTCGGGACACTGAAGCTTTCTTT. Its protein is CASSQRSRDTEAFF.